These 27 T cell receptor beta chains share one sample of origin, sequenced in a study of CD8 T cells in ankylosing spondylitis. Study observations and caveats: Characteristic, it appeared, of ankylosing spondylitis blood was a TCR beta motif of roughly 8 highly homologous variants.

The antigens for these receptors are not known. TCRdb independently ran MiXCR on the 5' RACE reads; one entry per CDR3 protein. The profile shows 450,000 to 550,000 distinct CDR3 sequences, about 5.2% of them singletons. The source material was blood, either unsorted or a sorted T cell fraction (not recorded which). The source is a male donor with ankylosing spondylitis.

This sequence joins TRBV11-2 and TRBJ2-7; either TRBD1 or TRBD2 may supply D (5 bases each). Looked up from germline, CDR1 is SGHAT and CDR2 is FQNNGV. Trimming left V 4 bases short and J 6 bases short, with 22 bases between. The CDR3 has 16 residues. The CDR3 nucleotides are TGTGCCAGCAGCTCCGCTACCGGGACCCGGGCGTCCGAGCAGTACTTC. It is translated as CASSSATGTRASEQYF.

This clonotype appeared many times. The chain recombines TRBV27 with TRBJ2-3, with D unclear. The germline V gene has CDR1 MNHEY and CDR2 SMNVEV (reference sequence). V lost 6 bases to trimming and J lost 4 bases, with 20 bases between them. The CDR3 extends over 16 amino acids. This chain's CDR3 is CASSPLPGVSPDTQYF. CDR3 coding DNA: TGTGCCAGCAGCCCTCTGCCTGGCGTCTCCCCAGATACGCAGTATTTT.

In DNA, the CDR3 is TGTGCCAGCAGTGAAGTTAGGAGGACTGAGCAGTTCTTT. Protein sequence: CASSEVRRTEQFF. The chain couples TRBV6-1 to TRBJ1-1; D is ambiguous. The CDR3 length is 13 residues. Trimming took off 1 base at V and 14 bases at J, with 17 bases between the two ends. Germline assignment: CDR1 MNHNS and CDR2 SASEGT.

At least ten counts were recorded for this clonotype. The chain has TRBV27 and TRBJ2-1; D tentatively fits TRBD1 or TRBD2 (5 bases each). The germline V and J ends were trimmed by 5 bases and 15 bases, with 20 bases remaining between them. The CDR3 runs 13 residues. From germline, CDR1 is MNHEY and CDR2 SMNVEV (reference sequence). DNA for the CDR3: TGTGCCAGCAGTCCCATGACCTCAGGTGGGGGGTTCTTC. It is translated as CASSPMTSGGGFF.

The gene calls are TRBV18 and TRBJ2-7; the match to TRBD2 covers 7 bases. V dropped 3 bases and J dropped 7; count of bases not matched to a gene: 12. The CDR3 totals 15 residues. Germline CDR1 and CDR2: KGHSH and LQKENI. The CDR3 loop reads CASSPRGGRVGEQYF. CDR3 DNA sequence: TGTGCCAGCTCACCCCGCGGAGGGAGGGTAGGAGAGCAGTACTTC.

There are many counts of this clonotype. The CDR3, as DNA: TGCGCCAGCAGCCGGGACAGGCCCCCGTTTCAAGAGACCCAGTACTTC. Translated, it gives CASSRDRPPFQETQYF. The chain links TRBV4-3 to TRBJ2-5; 8 nucleotides line up with TRBD1. CDR1 and CDR2 (germline): LGHNA, YSLEER. V was clipped by 4 bases and J by 2 bases; unmatched bases: 9. The CDR3 is 16 residues long.

This clonotype was detected many times. The chain employs TRBV25-1 and TRBJ2-7; 7 bases are a match to TRBD2. The CDR3 covers 16 residues. Losses at the gene ends were 4 bases for V and 3 bases for J; bases not matched to a gene: 12. Germline V gene data show CDR1 as MGHDK and CDR2 as SYGVNS. The CDR3: CASSGAGHILFYEQYF. For the CDR3, the DNA is TGTGCCAGCAGTGGAGCGGGGCATATTCTCTTCTACGAGCAGTACTTC.

This clonotype was seen at least ten times. The chain links TRBV4-2 to TRBJ1-4; D uncertain. V gave up 3 bases and J gave up 1 base, with 12 bases separating them. CDR3 length: 16 residues. Germline CDR1 is LGHNA and CDR2 is YNFKEQ. CDR3 nucleotides: TGTGCCAGCAGCCAGAGGGAAGGTGGAACTAATGAAAAACTGTTTTTT. Translation gives CASSQREGGTNEKLFF.

This clonotype was counted at least ten times. The V call is TRBV5-1, the J call TRBJ2-1; TRBD2 matches at 7 bases. V shed 4 bases, J shed 5 bases, and the junction held 6 bases outside the gene matches. CDR1 is SGHRS and CDR2 is YFSETQ in the germline V gene. This CDR3 spans 14 amino acids. CDR3 nucleotides: TGCGCCAGCAGCCCCCTGGCGGGGGACAATGAGCAGTTCTTC. Protein product: CASSPLAGDNEQFF.

This clonotype was seen ten or more times. The rearrangement joins TRBV12-3 or TRBV12-4 to TRBJ1-1; TRBD1 aligns across 7 bases. CDR3 length equals 15 residues. Trimming took 4 bases from V and 1 from J; bases not matched to a gene: 6. CDR3 loop: CASSSSRTGNTEAFF. The CDR3 DNA reads TGTGCCAGCAGTTCATCGAGGACAGGGAACACTGAAGCTTTCTTT.

This clonotype was seen at least ten times. The V and J genes are TRBV4-3 and TRBJ2-1, with 13 bases fitting TRBD2. Per the germline V gene, CDR1 is LGHNA and CDR2 is YSLEER. This CDR3 has 19 residues. Losses at the gene ends were 0 bases for V and 0 bases for J; bases not matched to a gene: 5. DNA of the CDR3: TGCGCCAGCAGCCAAGATACTAGCGGGGGGGCGATCTCCTACAATGAGCAGTTCTTC. Encoded protein: CASSQDTSGGAISYNEQFF.

Comment on this clonotype: A much larger clone lies a single base off, so this may be a read error. The V call is TRBV29-1, the J call TRBJ1-4; a possible D gene is TRBD1 (6 bases). The CDR3 consists of 13 residues. Germline loops: CDR1 SQVTM, CDR2 ANQGSEA. V lost 5 bases, J lost 0 bases, and 7 bases lay in between. CDR3 DNA: TGCAGCGTTAAGGGGGCAACTAATGAAAAACTGTTTTTT. Protein product: CSVKGATNEKLFF.

This clonotype was found many times. J is TRBJ1-2 and V is TRBV12-3 or TRBV12-4; no clear D. V shed 5 bases and J shed 0 bases, with 13 bases lying between them. The CDR3 is 15 residues long. CDR3 region: CASSDSIITNYGYTF. The CDR3 DNA reads TGTGCCAGCAGTGATTCGATCATCACTAACTATGGCTACACCTTC.

There are many counts of this clonotype. The rearrangement links TRBV6-5 to TRBJ2-1; tentative D call: TRBD2 (6 bases). Germline CDR1 is MNHEY and CDR2 is SVGAGI. CDR3 length: 15 residues. Trimming took off 2 bases at V and 4 bases at J, with 12 bases between the two ends. The chain's CDR3 is CASSYGGTHYNEQFF. DNA for the CDR3: TGTGCCAGCAGTTACGGAGGGACTCATTACAATGAGCAGTTCTTC.

This clonotype was observed a few times. The genes are TRBV2 and TRBJ2-7; the D gene is possibly TRBD2 (6 bases). The CDR3 loop spans 14 amino acids. Looked up from germline, CDR1 is SNHLY and CDR2 is FYNNEI. The germline V and J ends were trimmed by 5 bases and 4 bases, with 15 bases remaining between them. CDR3 sequence: CASSPSDREYEQYF. The CDR3 DNA reads as TGTGCCAGCAGTCCCTCCGACCGGGAGTACGAGCAGTACTTC.

The chain joins TRBV6-5 to TRBJ1-2, with D tentatively TRBD1 (6 bases). Trimming shortened V by 5 bases and J by 8 bases, and 12 bases separated the two germline ends. Germline V gene lookup returns CDR1 MNHEY and CDR2 SVGAGI. This CDR3 contains 12 residues. CDR3 in DNA: TGTGCCAGCAGTCAGGGGTCTCGGGGCTACACCTTC. Its translation: CASSQGSRGYTF.

At least ten counts were recorded for this clonotype. The chain couples TRBV9 to TRBJ2-4, with a tentative D call TRBD2 (6 bases). CDR3 length: 17 residues. CDR1 is SGDLS, CDR2 YYNGEE, per germline. The V end was cut by 0 bases, the J end by 1 base, with 14 bases between. CDR3 sequence: CASSVGGGFGAKNIQYF. Written as DNA, the CDR3 is TGTGCCAGCAGCGTAGGGGGAGGATTTGGGGCCAAAAACATTCAGTACTTC.

This clonotype showed up many times. The J gene is TRBJ2-2, the V gene TRBV24-1; 7 bases line up with TRBD1. V lost 3 bases, J lost 3 bases, and 0 bases stayed unmatched. The CDR3 extends over 14 amino acids. Looked up from germline, CDR1 is KGHDR and CDR2 is SFDVKD. CDR3 sequence: CATSDTGDTGELFF. The CDR3 nucleotides read TGTGCCACCAGTGATACAGGGGACACCGGGGAGCTGTTTTTT.

Ten or more counts support this clonotype. The chain uses TRBV29-1 and TRBJ2-5; 7 nucleotides align to TRBD1. This CDR3 is 12 amino acids long. The germline V gene encodes CDR1 SQVTM and CDR2 ANQGSEA. Trimming cost V 5 bases and J 5 bases; bases outside gene matches: 5. As DNA, the CDR3 is TGCAGCGTTAACCAGGGGGTCGAGACCCAGTACTTC. This sequence encodes CSVNQGVETQYF. The entire variable domain, with the rest obtained from reference TRBV29-1 and TRBJ2-5, is as follows: SAVISQKPSRDICQRGTSLTIQCQVDSQVTMMFWYRQQPGQSLTLIATANQGSEATYESGFVIDKFPISRPNLTFSTLTVSNMSPEDSSIYLCSVNQGVETQYFGPGTRLLVL.

At least ten counts were recorded for this clonotype. V is TRBV11-1 and J is TRBJ1-6; tentative D call: TRBD1 (5 bases). Looked up from germline, CDR1 is SGHAT and CDR2 is FQDESV (reference sequence). The CDR3 extends over 18 amino acids. V lost 4 bases and J lost 3, with 19 bases in between. The CDR3 coding sequence is TGTGCCAGCAGCTCTGGCCGGGCTCGGGACGGCTATAATTCACCCCTCCACTTT. This encodes CASSSGRARDGYNSPLHF. Using reference TRBV11-1 and TRBJ1-6 for the parts outside the CDR3, the full variable domain is EAEVAQSPRYKITEKSQAVAFWCDPISGHATLYWYRQILGQGPELLVQFQDESVVDDSQLPKDRFSAERLKGVDSTLKIQPAELGDSAMYLCASSSGRARDGYNSPLHFGNGTRLTVT.

In its sample, this clonotype was seen many times. The rearrangement joins TRBV28 to TRBJ2-7; a weak D match, TRBD1 (6 bases). V was clipped by 2 bases and J by 4 bases, with 15 bases between them. The germline V gene has CDR1 MDHEN and CDR2 SYDVKM. The CDR3 has 15 residues. CDR3 sequence reads: CASSLIGGSVYEQYF. The CDR3 DNA reads TGTGCCAGCAGTTTAATTGGGGGCTCCGTATACGAGCAGTACTTC. The variable domain in full, with the rest retrieved from reference TRBV28 and TRBJ2-7, is DVKVTQSSRYLVKRTGEKVFLECVQDMDHENMFWYRQDPGLGLRLIYFSYDVKMKEKGDIPEGYSVSREKKERFSLILESASTNQTSMYLCASSLIGGSVYEQYFGPGTRLTVT.

This clonotype was recorded at least ten times. J is TRBJ2-3 and V is TRBV7-2; D unclear. Trimming stripped 2 bases from V and 12 bases from J, with 12 bases between. This CDR3 comprises 12 residues. The germline V gene has CDR1 SGHTA and CDR2 FQGNSA. The DNA of the CDR3 is TGTGCCAGCAGCTTATTTGGGAAGACTCAGTATTTT. Translating gives CASSLFGKTQYF.

This clonotype was recorded many times. For the CDR3, the DNA is TGTGCCAGCAGTTTTGGCGCCAAAAACATTCAGTACTTC. Translated, it gives CASSFGAKNIQYF. V is TRBV27 and J is TRBJ2-4; D gene unclear. The length of the CDR3 is 13 residues. Germline lookup yields CDR1 MNHEY and CDR2 SMNVEV (reference sequence). The V and J ends lost 3 bases and 1 base respectively, with 4 bases between them.

At least ten counts were recorded for this clonotype. This chain connects TRBV24-1 to TRBJ1-2, with TRBD1 matching 7 bases. J lost 8 bases, V lost 6 bases, and 11 bases had no gene match. The CDR3 consists of 14 residues. Germline CDR1 and CDR2: KGHDR and SFDVKD. Written as DNA, the CDR3 is TGTGCCACCAGTCCCGGGGGACAGACCACAGGCTACACCTTC. It translates to CATSPGGQTTGYTF.

The sample holds many counts of this clonotype. V gene TRBV9 combines with J gene TRBJ2-3; D is uncertain. Trimming removed 2 bases at V and 2 bases at J, with 9 bases between. CDR1 and CDR2 from the germline V gene are SGDLS and YYNGEE. The CDR3 has 14 residues. The CDR3 region has the DNA TGTGCCAGCAGCGTGGCCCCGACCACAGATACGCAGTATTTT. This codes for CASSVAPTTDTQYF.

V gene TRBV6-5 combines with J gene TRBJ2-6; D remains ambiguous. The V end was cut by 1 base, the J end by 4 bases, with 8 bases between. From germline, CDR1 is MNHEY and CDR2 SVGAGI. CDR3 length equals 15 residues. The CDR3 DNA follows: TGTGCCAGCAGTTACTGGGGAATGGGGGCCAACGTCCTGACTTTC. This gives the protein CASSYWGMGANVLTF.

CDR3 in DNA: TGTGCCAGCAGGAGTAGGGACAGCGGGACTGAAGCTTTCTTT. Its translation is CASRSRDSGTEAFF. The V call is TRBV7-9, the J call TRBJ1-1; 7 bases fit TRBD1. V lost 6 bases to trimming and J lost 5 bases; unmatched junction nucleotides: 9. The CDR3 is made up of 14 amino acids. Looked up from germline, CDR1 is SEHNR and CDR2 is FQNEAQ (reference sequence).